This T cell receptor beta chain emerged from a study of blood T cell repertoires in COVID-19. For the study at large: In each case, the material was cDNA or gDNA derived from T cells, B-cell-depleted T cells, or PBMCs.

As processed by the authors: Estimation of nucleated cell counts relied on the amplification of reference gene primers. Method: immunoSEQ multiplex PCR; TCRdb's copy keeps in-frame clones and lacks some. V and J calls and clone size come straight from that table; D and trimming were deduced from the DNA. The sample has roughly 27,000 clones, about 77% seen once. This CDR3 spans 15 amino acids. V lost 5 bases, J lost 4 bases, and 3 bases stayed unmatched. Germline V gene data show CDR1 as MNHEY and CDR2 as SMNVEV (reference sequence). V usage is TRBV27 and J usage is TRBJ2-2, with TRBD2 matching 11 bases. Sequencing was carried out using peripheral blood. This TCR came from an elderly man with active or convalescent COVID-19. As DNA, the CDR3 is TGTGCCAGCAGTATGCTAGCGGGGGGCACCGGGGAGCTGTTTTTT. It codes for CASSMLAGGTGELFF.